This TCR beta chain was sequenced during a study of stem cell transplantation in POMP-related autoinflammatory disease. For the study at large: Hypothesis: faulty thymoproteasomes impair CD8+ T-cell selection, skewing TRB repertoires. After transplant, neutrophils and platelets showed 100% graft donor chimerism through one year.

Sequencing used immunoSEQ multiplex PCR; TCRdb keeps in-frame clones, though not all of them. This table has more than 9,000 clones, roughly three quarters appearing once. The length of the CDR3 is 14 residues. After removal of 4 bases from V and 8 bases from J, the junction contained 8 bases not matched to a gene. The germline CDR1 and CDR2 sequences are SEHNR and FQNEAQ (reference sequence). General study results and limits: Unique TRB V-J gene pairings were limited in number in patients with PRAID.

Concerning this clone itself: Its target is unknown.

The specimen was CD4+ T cells from PBMCs, collected after stem cell transplantation. The origin of this receptor is a human patient with POMP-related autoinflammation and immune dysregulation (PRAID). Certain T cells may be donor cells from the graft. The chain has TRBV7-9 and TRBJ1-2; 9 bases line up with TRBD1. The CDR3 reads CASSSSGTGQGYTF. CDR3 in DNA: TGTGCCAGCAGCTCATCCGGGACAGGGCAGGGCTACACCTTC.